The text below deals with one T cell receptor beta chain. Between the trimmed V and J ends, which lost 4 bases and 4 bases, there was a span of 14 bases. The CDR3 runs 14 residues. The germline V gene encodes CDR1 SGHDT and CDR2 YYEEEE. Clones were read by immunoSEQ multiplex PCR, and TCRdb kept only the in-frame ones, dropping some. In the table there are fewer than 110,000 clones, less than 95% of which are singletons. The data are from a study of T cell changes during pregnancy in multiple sclerosis. The V call is TRBV5-6, the J call TRBJ1-2; D might be TRBD1 (6 bases). Sequenced here: peripheral blood, sampled in the third trimester of pregnancy. This TCR was recovered from a female donor in good health, enrolled as a control in a pregnancy study. This CDR3 is CASSLLQGAYGYTF. The DNA of the CDR3 is TGTGCCAGCAGCCTCCTACAGGGAGCCTATGGCTACACCTTC.